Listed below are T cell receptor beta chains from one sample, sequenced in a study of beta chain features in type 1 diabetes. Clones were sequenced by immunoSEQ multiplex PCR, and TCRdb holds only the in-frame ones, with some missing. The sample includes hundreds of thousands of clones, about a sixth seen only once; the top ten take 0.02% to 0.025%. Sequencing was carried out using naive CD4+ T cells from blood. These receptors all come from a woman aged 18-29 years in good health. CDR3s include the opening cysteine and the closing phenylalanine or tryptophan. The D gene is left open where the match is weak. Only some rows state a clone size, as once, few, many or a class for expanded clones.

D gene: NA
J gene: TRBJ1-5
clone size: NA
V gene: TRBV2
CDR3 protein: CASSGGFGRVGSNQPQHF
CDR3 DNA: TGTGCCAGCAGTGGGGGTTTCGGCAGGGTCGGGAGCAATCAGCCCCAGCATTTT

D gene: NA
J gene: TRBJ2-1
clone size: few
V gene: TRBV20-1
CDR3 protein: CSAIGNEQFF
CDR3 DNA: TGCAGTGCTATCGGGAATGAGCAGTTCTTC

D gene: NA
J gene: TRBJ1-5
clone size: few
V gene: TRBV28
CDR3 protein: CASSPPIIAQHF
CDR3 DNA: TGTGCCAGCAGTCCCCCAATCATAGCCCAGCATTTT

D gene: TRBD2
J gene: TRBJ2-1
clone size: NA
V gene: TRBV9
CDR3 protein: CASSVAGRASGYEQFF
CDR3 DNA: TGTGCCAGCAGCGTAGCGGGAAGGGCTAGCGGTTATGAGCAGTTCTTC

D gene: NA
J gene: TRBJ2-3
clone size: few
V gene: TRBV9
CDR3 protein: CASSPFGESSTDTQYF
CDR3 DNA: TGTGCCAGCAGCCCGTTCGGGGAATCTAGCACAGATACGCAGTATTTT

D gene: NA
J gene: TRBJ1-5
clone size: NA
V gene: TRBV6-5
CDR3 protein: CASSYFQGQGNQPQHF
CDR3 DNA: TGTGCCAGCAGTTACTTCCAGGGGCAGGGCAATCAGCCCCAGCATTTT

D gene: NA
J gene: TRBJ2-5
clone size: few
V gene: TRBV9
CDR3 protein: CASSPPGYYEDSIQETQYF
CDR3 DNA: TGTGCCAGCAGCCCCCCGGGTTACTACGAGGACTCGATACAAGAGACCCAGTACTTC

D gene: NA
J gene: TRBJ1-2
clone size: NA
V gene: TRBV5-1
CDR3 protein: CASSSDRGYGYTF
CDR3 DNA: TGCGCCAGCAGCTCTGACAGAGGCTATGGCTACACCTTC

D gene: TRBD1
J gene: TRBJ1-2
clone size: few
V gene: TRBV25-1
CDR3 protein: CASSGTGGSLGYTF
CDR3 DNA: TGTGCCAGCAGTGGAACAGGGGGCTCCCTTGGCTACACCTTC

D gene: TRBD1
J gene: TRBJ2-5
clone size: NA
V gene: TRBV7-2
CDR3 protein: CASSLGTGQETQYF
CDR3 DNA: TGTGCCAGCAGCCTAGGGACAGGACAAGAGACCCAGTACTTC

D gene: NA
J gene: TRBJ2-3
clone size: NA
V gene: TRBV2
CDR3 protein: CASLSDSKDTQYF
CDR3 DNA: TGTGCCAGCCTCAGCGACTCGAAAGATACGCAGTATTTT

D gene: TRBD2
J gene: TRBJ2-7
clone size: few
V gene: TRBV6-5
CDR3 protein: CASSRGLAGPEKQYF
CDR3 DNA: TGTGCCAGCAGTAGGGGACTAGCGGGACCCGAGAAGCAGTACTTC

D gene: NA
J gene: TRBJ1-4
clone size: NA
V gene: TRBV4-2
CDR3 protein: CASSQEGTVFF
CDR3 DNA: TGTGCCAGCAGCCAAGAGGGGACGGTGTTTTTT

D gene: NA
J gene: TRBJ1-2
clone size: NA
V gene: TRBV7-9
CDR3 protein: CASSFDRLASYGYTF
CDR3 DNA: TGTGCCAGCAGCTTTGACAGGCTGGCCTCCTATGGCTACACCTTC

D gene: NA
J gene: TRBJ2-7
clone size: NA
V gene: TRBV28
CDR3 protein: CASSSTLVPYEQYF
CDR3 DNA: TGTGCCAGCAGTTCTACCCTAGTACCCTACGAGCAGTACTTC

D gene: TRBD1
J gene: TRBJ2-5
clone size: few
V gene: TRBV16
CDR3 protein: CASTPRDRGPGTQYF
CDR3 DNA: TGTGCCAGCACGCCCCGGGACAGAGGCCCGGGGACCCAGTACTTC

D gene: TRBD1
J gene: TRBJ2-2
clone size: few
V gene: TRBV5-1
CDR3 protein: CASSLLGGNTGELFF
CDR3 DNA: TGCGCCAGCAGCTTGCTAGGGGGCAACACCGGGGAGCTGTTTTTT

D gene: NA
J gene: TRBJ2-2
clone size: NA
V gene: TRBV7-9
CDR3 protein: CASSLGLLGTGELFF
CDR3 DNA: TGTGCCAGCAGCTTAGGTCTATTGGGCACCGGGGAGCTGTTTTTT

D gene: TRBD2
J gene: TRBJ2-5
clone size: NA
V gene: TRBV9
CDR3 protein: CASSASSGRETQYF
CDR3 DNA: TGTGCCAGCAGCGCGAGTAGCGGGAGAGAGACCCAGTACTTC

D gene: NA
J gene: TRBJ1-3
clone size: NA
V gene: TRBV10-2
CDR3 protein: CASSGLDSRGGNTIYF
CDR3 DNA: TGCGCCAGCAGTGGGCTGGACAGCCGAGGAGGAAACACCATATATTTT

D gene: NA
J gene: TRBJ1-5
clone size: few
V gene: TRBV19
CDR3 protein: CASSGGAGTYSNQPQHF
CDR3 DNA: TGTGCCAGTAGTGGGGGGGCCGGGACCTATAGCAATCAGCCCCAGCATTTT

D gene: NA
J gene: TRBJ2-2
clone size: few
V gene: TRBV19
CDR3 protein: CASSINGGTNTGELFF
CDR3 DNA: TGTGCCAGTAGTATTAACGGCGGGACTAACACCGGGGAGCTGTTTTTT

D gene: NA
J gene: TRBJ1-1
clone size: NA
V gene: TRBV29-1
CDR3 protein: CSVVDTEAFF
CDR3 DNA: TGCAGCGTTGTGGACACTGAAGCTTTCTTT

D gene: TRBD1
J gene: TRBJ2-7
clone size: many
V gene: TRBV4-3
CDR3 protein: CASSQGTGEQQYF
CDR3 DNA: TGCGCCAGCAGCCAAGGGACAGGGGAGCAGCAGTACTTC

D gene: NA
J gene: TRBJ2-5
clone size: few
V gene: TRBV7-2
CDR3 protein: CASSRVPSGETQYF
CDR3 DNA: TGTGCCAGCAGCAGGGTCCCCAGTGGGGAGACCCAGTACTTC

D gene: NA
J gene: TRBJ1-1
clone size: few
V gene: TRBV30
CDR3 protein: CAWMGGPNTEAFF
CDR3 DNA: TGTGCCTGGATGGGGGGCCCGAACACTGAAGCTTTCTTT

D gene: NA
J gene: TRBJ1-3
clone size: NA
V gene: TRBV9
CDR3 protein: CASSADRAGNTIYF
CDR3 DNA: TGTGCCAGCAGCGCCGACAGAGCTGGAAACACCATATATTTT

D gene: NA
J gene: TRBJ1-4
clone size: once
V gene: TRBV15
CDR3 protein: CATSGRLATNEKLFF
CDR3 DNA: TGTGCCACCAGCGGCAGACTAGCAACTAATGAAAAACTGTTTTTT

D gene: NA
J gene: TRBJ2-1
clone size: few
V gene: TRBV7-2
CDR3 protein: CASSLVLSRQGTYNEQFF
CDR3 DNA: TGTGCCAGCAGCTTAGTGTTGTCCCGCCAGGGCACCTACAATGAGCAGTTCTTC

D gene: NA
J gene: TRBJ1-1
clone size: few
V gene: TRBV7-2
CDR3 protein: CASSLDPGFYTEAFF
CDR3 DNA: TGTGCCAGCAGCTTAGATCCGGGATTCTACACTGAAGCTTTCTTT

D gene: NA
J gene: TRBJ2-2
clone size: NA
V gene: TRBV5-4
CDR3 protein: CASTRLGLGTGELFF
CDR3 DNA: TGTGCCAGCACCCGGTTGGGGCTCGGCACCGGGGAGCTGTTTTTT

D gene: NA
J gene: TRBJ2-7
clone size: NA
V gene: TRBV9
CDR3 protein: CASSALGGTSEQYF
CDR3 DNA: TGTGCCAGCAGCGCGTTAGGGGGGACCAGCGAGCAGTACTTC

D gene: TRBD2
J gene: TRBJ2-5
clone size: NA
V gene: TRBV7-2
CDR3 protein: CASSARVAGGETQYF
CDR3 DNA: TGTGCCAGCAGCGCGAGAGTAGCGGGAGGGGAGACCCAGTACTTC

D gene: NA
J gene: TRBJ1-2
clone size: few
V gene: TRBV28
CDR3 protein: CASSQGFYGYTF
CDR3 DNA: TGTGCCAGCAGCCAGGGTTTCTATGGCTACACCTTC

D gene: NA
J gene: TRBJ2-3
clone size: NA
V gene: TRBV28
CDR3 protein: CASSLPGVGVTDTQYF
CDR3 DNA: TGTGCCAGCAGTTTACCGGGGGTTGGGGTCACAGATACGCAGTATTTT

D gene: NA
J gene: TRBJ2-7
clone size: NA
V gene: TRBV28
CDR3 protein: CASGQSPYEQYF
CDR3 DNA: TGTGCCAGCGGACAGAGTCCCTACGAGCAGTACTTC

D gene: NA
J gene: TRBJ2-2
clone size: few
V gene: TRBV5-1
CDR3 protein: CASSLAPSGELFF
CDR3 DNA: TGCGCCAGCAGCTTGGCTCCTTCCGGGGAGCTGTTTTTT

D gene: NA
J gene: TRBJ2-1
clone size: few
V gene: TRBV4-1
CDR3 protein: CASSQERVIEQFF
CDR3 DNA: TGCGCCAGCAGCCAAGAACGTGTGATTGAGCAGTTCTTC

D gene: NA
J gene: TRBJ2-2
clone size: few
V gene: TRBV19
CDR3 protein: CASSSRSGNTGELFF
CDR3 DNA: TGTGCCAGTAGTTCCCGTAGCGGGAACACCGGGGAGCTGTTTTTT

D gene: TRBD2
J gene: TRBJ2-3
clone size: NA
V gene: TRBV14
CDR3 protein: CASSQGAGAGSTDTQYF
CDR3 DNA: TGTGCCAGCAGCCAAGGAGCGGGAGCTGGGAGCACAGATACGCAGTATTTT

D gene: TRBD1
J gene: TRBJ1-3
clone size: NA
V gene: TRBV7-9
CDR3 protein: CASSYSTGGSIYF
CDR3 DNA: TGTGCCAGCAGCTATTCCACAGGGGGGTCCATATATTTT

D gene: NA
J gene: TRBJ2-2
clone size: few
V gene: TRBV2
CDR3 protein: CASSEMGFTGELFF
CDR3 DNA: TGTGCCAGCAGTGAAATGGGTTTCACCGGGGAGCTGTTTTTT

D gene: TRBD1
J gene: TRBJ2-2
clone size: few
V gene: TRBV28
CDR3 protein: CASRTTGKSGELFF
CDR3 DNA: TGTGCCAGCAGGACGACAGGGAAAAGCGGGGAGCTGTTTTTT

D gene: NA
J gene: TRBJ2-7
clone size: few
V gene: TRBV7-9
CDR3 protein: CASSPPLEGDEQYF
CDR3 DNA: TGTGCCAGCAGCCCCCCCCTGGAGGGGGACGAGCAGTACTTC

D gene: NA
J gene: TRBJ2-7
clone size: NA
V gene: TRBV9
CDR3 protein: CASSPQGTTREQYF
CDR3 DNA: TGTGCCAGCAGCCCCCAGGGGACTACCCGCGAGCAGTACTTC

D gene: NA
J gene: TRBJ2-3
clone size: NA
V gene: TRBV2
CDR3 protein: CASTRREQDTQYF
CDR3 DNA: TGTGCCAGCACGCGCCGGGAGCAAGATACGCAGTATTTT

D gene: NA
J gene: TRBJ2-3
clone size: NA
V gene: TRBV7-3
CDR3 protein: CASSSGTVTDTQYF
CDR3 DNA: TGTGCCAGCAGCTCCGGGACGGTCACAGATACGCAGTATTTT

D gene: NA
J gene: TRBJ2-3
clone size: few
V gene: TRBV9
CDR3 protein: CASSASVTRKIRGDTQYF
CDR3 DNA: TGTGCCAGCAGCGCCTCCGTGACCCGGAAAATTAGGGGAGATACGCAGTATTTT

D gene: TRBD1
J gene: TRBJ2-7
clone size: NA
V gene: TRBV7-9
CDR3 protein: CASKRDRVDEQYF
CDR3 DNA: TGTGCCAGCAAGCGGGACAGGGTCGACGAGCAGTACTTC